Listed below are T cell receptor beta chains from one sample, sequenced in a study of T cells in localized non-small cell lung cancer. Profiling relied on immunoSEQ multiplex PCR, and the TCRdb table lists in-frame clones only, not all of them. The table records over a thousand clones, 15% to 25% of them present only once. The specimen was normal lung tissue next to the tumor, collected before any cancer treatment. The receptor source for this set is a man aged 40 to 70 with stage I squamous cell lung carcinoma. The CDR3 runs from the conserved cysteine through the conserved F or W. Each record gives: D gene, J gene, clone size, V gene, CDR3 DNA, CDR3 protein. The D gene is left open where the match is weak. Clone size is given for some rows only: seen once, a few or many times, or a class if the clone is expanded.

D: -; J: TRBJ1-6; size: -; V: TRBV6-8; DNA: TGTGCCAGCAGTGCGGTGGTTGGTAATTCACCCCTCCACTTT; CDR3: CASSAVVGNSPLHF
D: TRBD1; J: TRBJ2-7; size: -; V: TRBV11-3; DNA: TGTGCCAGCAGCGTGACCCCGGGACAGGGGTCGTCCTACGAGCAGTACTTC; CDR3: CASSVTPGQGSSYEQYF
D: -; J: TRBJ2-7; size: -; V: TRBV28; DNA: TGTGCCAGCAGTCCCCGGGGCACCAGCTCCTACGAGCAGTACTTC; CDR3: CASSPRGTSSYEQYF
D: TRBD1; J: TRBJ2-7; size: -; V: TRBV5-1; DNA: TGCGCCAGCAGCTCGACCGGGACAGGGCTAGGGGAGCAGTACTTC; CDR3: CASSSTGTGLGEQYF
D: -; J: TRBJ1-2; size: -; V: TRBV28; DNA: TGTGCCAGCAGCAGTCTGACGGTCTATGGCTACACCTTC; CDR3: CASSSLTVYGYTF
D: TRBD1; J: TRBJ1-1; size: -; V: TRBV19; DNA: TGTGCCAGTAACGGCAGGACAGGAGGTGGGACTGAAGCTTTCTTT; CDR3: CASNGRTGGGTEAFF
D: -; J: TRBJ2-5; size: -; V: TRBV11-3; DNA: TGTGCCAGCAGCAGCTCCGGGACGTGGGGAGAGACCCAGTACTTC; CDR3: CASSSSGTWGETQYF
D: -; J: TRBJ1-5; size: -; V: TRBV11-3; DNA: TGTGCCAGCAGCTTAGAGTCGGCCAGCAATCAGCCCCAGCATTTT; CDR3: CASSLESASNQPQHF
D: -; J: TRBJ2-3; size: -; V: TRBV5-1; DNA: TGCGCCAGCAGCGGAGTTCCGGGACATAGCACAGATACGCAGTATTTT; CDR3: CASSGVPGHSTDTQYF
D: TRBD1; J: TRBJ2-1; size: few; V: TRBV11-3; DNA: TGTGCCAGCAGCTACGGGACAGGGGGCTTGGATGAGCAGTTCTTC; CDR3: CASSYGTGGLDEQFF
D: -; J: TRBJ2-2; size: medium-sized; V: TRBV11-3; DNA: TGTGCCAGCAGCTTGCTTCGGGGCACCGGGGAGCTGTTTTTT; CDR3: CASSLLRGTGELFF
D: -; J: TRBJ1-6; size: -; V: TRBV11-3; DNA: TGTGCCAGCAGCTTCGACCTCGAACAGCAGTATAATTCACCCCTCCACTTT; CDR3: CASSFDLEQQYNSPLHF
D: TRBD1; J: TRBJ1-1; size: -; V: TRBV19; DNA: TGTGCCAGTAGTTCCACGACAGGGGTAGTAGGAAGTACTGAAGCTTTCTTT; CDR3: CASSSTTGVVGSTEAFF
D: TRBD1; J: TRBJ1-2; size: few; V: TRBV12-5; DNA: TGTGCTAGTGTCCCAGGGGGCGGTCATCGGGGCTACACCTTC; CDR3: CASVPGGGHRGYTF
D: -; J: TRBJ2-7; size: few; V: TRBV9; DNA: TGTGCCAGCAGCGATCCGGGACATCGGTACGAGCAGTACTTC; CDR3: CASSDPGHRYEQYF
D: -; J: TRBJ2-3; size: -; V: TRBV29-1; DNA: TGCAGCGTTGACAGGGACGGGGATACGCAGTATTTT; CDR3: CSVDRDGDTQYF
D: TRBD1; J: TRBJ2-2; size: once; V: TRBV12-5; DNA: TGTGCTAGTGGTTTGTCCGGGACAGGGAGGTTCGGGGAGCTGTTTTTT; CDR3: CASGLSGTGRFGELFF
D: TRBD1; J: TRBJ1-3; size: -; V: TRBV29-1; DNA: TGCAGCGTTGGGGCAGGGGGTTTGGGAAACACCATATATTTT; CDR3: CSVGAGGLGNTIYF
D: -; J: TRBJ1-4; size: few; V: TRBV5-1; DNA: TGCGCCAGCAGCATCGGGGATTCCAATGAAAAACTGTTTTTT; CDR3: CASSIGDSNEKLFF
D: -; J: TRBJ1-5; size: few; V: TRBV15; DNA: TGTGCCACCAGCAGAGAACCAGGGGCCAATCAGCCCCAGCATTTT; CDR3: CATSREPGANQPQHF
D: -; J: TRBJ2-2; size: once; V: TRBV30; DNA: TGTGCCTGGAGTGTTGGTCGGGTTAGACCGAACACCGGGGAGCTGTTTTTT; CDR3: CAWSVGRVRPNTGELFF
D: TRBD1; J: TRBJ1-5; size: -; V: TRBV11-3; DNA: TGTGCCAGCAGCTCTGGACAGGGGGGAGGAAGCAATCAGCCCCAGCATTTT; CDR3: CASSSGQGGGSNQPQHF
D: -; J: TRBJ2-5; size: -; V: TRBV6-8; DNA: TGTGCCAGCAGTTACTCGACGGGGTCCCAAGAGACCCAGTACTTC; CDR3: CASSYSTGSQETQYF
D: -; J: TRBJ2-7; size: -; V: TRBV11-3; DNA: TGTGCCAGCAGCTTAGAAACCCTCGGGCTCTACGAGCAGTACTTC; CDR3: CASSLETLGLYEQYF
D: TRBD1; J: TRBJ1-3; size: few; V: TRBV30; DNA: TGTGCCTGGAGGTTACAGGGGGACGATCGACGGACCATATATTTT; CDR3: CAWRLQGDDRRTIYF
D: TRBD2; J: TRBJ2-3; size: few; V: TRBV11-3; DNA: TGTGCCAGCAGCTTAAACAGCGGCGGGGGAACAGATACGCAGTATTTT; CDR3: CASSLNSGGGTDTQYF
D: -; J: TRBJ1-3; size: -; V: TRBV6-8; DNA: TGTGCCATCAGTGTAGACCCTCCAGGGACAGGAAACACCATATATTTT; CDR3: CAISVDPPGTGNTIYF
D: TRBD1; J: TRBJ1-1; size: -; V: TRBV9; DNA: TGTGCCAGCAGCGTAGGGGACAGGGGCACTGAAGCTTTCTTT; CDR3: CASSVGDRGTEAFF
D: TRBD1; J: TRBJ1-1; size: few; V: TRBV6-8; DNA: TGTGCCAGCAGGCAGCGGACAGGGAGAACTGAAGCTTTCTTT; CDR3: CASRQRTGRTEAFF
D: -; J: TRBJ1-3; size: medium-sized; V: TRBV12-2; DNA: TGTGCCAGTCAAAGGTGGAGGGGCGGAAACACCATATATTTT; CDR3: CASQRWRGGNTIYF
D: TRBD1; J: TRBJ1-2; size: -; V: TRBV6-8; DNA: TGTGCCAGCAGCCAAATCGCAAGACAGGGTAGGGACTATGGCTACACCTTC; CDR3: CASSQIARQGRDYGYTF
D: -; J: TRBJ1-1; size: -; V: TRBV5-1; DNA: TGCGCCAGCAGCTTAGGACAGACTGAAAACACTGAAGCTTTCTTT; CDR3: CASSLGQTENTEAFF
D: TRBD2; J: TRBJ2-2; size: -; V: TRBV6-8; DNA: TGTGCCAGCAGATCTGGGACTAGTGACACCGGGGAGCTGTTTTTT; CDR3: CASRSGTSDTGELFF
D: TRBD1; J: TRBJ2-6; size: few; V: TRBV19; DNA: TGTGCCAGTAGTGACAGGGGCGTCCCCTCTGGGGCCAACGTCCTGACTTTC; CDR3: CASSDRGVPSGANVLTF
D: TRBD1; J: TRBJ1-6; size: few; V: TRBV28; DNA: TGTGCCAGCAGTTTCGGACAGGTTTGGGGTTCACCCCTCCACTTT; CDR3: CASSFGQVWGSPLHF
D: TRBD2; J: TRBJ2-1; size: -; V: TRBV9; DNA: TGTGCCAGCAGTGTAGCGGGGAAAAATGAGCAGTTCTTC; CDR3: CASSVAGKNEQFF
D: -; J: TRBJ2-3; size: few; V: TRBV1; DNA: TGCGCCAGCAGCCAAGACGACGGACTAGCGGGGGGAGGGAATACGCAGTATTTT; CDR3: CASSQDDGLAGGGNTQYF
D: TRBD1; J: TRBJ1-5; size: large; V: TRBV29-1; DNA: TGCAGCGTTGAGGGGACAGAAGGGCAGCCCCAGCATTTT; CDR3: CSVEGTEGQPQHF
D: -; J: TRBJ2-2; size: -; V: TRBV11-3; DNA: TGTGCCAGCAGCCCAGACCGAATCACCGGGGAGCTGTTTTTT; CDR3: CASSPDRITGELFF
D: -; J: TRBJ1-2; size: few; V: TRBV6-1; DNA: TGTGCCATCAGTGAAGGAGGGGTTGGCTATGGCTACACCTTC; CDR3: CAISEGGVGYGYTF
D: -; J: TRBJ2-5; size: few; V: TRBV11-3; DNA: TGTGCCAGCAGCAGCCCCCAGGACTTGGAGACCCAGTACTTC; CDR3: CASSSPQDLETQYF
D: -; J: TRBJ1-1; size: few; V: TRBV11-3; DNA: TGTGCCAGCAGCTTAGTGTACCGTCCAGGGCGTTTTTCGACTGAAGCTTTCTTT; CDR3: CASSLVYRPGRFSTEAFF